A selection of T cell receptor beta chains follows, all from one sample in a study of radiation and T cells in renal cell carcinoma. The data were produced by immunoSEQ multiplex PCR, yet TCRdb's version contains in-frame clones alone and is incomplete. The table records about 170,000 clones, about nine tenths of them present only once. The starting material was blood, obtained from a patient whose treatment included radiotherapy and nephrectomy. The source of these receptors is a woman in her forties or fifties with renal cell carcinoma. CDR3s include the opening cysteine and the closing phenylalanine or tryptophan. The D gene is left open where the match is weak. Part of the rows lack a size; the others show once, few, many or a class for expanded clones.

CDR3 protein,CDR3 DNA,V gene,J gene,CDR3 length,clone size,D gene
CASSYGTGTSTEAFF,TGTGCCAGCAGCTATGGCACAGGGACTTCCACTGAAGCTTTCTTT,TRBV7-9,TRBJ1-1,15,once,.
CASSQALRTESNSPLHF,TGCGCCAGCAGCCAAGCCCTCCGGACAGAATCTAATTCACCCCTCCACTTT,TRBV4-1,TRBJ1-6,17,.,.
CASGDRGSRGNQPQHF,TGTGCCAGTGGGGACAGGGGTAGTCGCGGCAATCAGCCCCAGCATTTT,TRBV19,TRBJ1-5,16,.,TRBD1
CASRLRGGTYEQYF,TGTGCCAGCCGACTCAGGGGTGGGACCTACGAGCAGTACTTC,TRBV13,TRBJ2-7,14,.,.
CASTLRDRRSKSTF,TGTGCCAGCACTCTCCGGGACAGAAGGAGTAAGTCTACCTTC,TRBV2,TRBJ1-2,14,few,TRBD1
CASSLSGGAYEQFF,TGTGCCAGCAGCCTAAGCGGGGGGGCTTATGAGCAGTTCTTC,TRBV7-9,TRBJ2-1,14,.,TRBD2
CASSKKEGFGRMNTEAFF,TGTGCCAGCAGCAAAAAGGAAGGATTTGGCAGAATGAACACTGAAGCTTTCTTT,TRBV21-1,TRBJ1-1,18,once,.
CALKSWATNEKLFF,TGTGCCTTAAAATCCTGGGCAACTAATGAAAAACTGTTTTTT,TRBV2,TRBJ1-4,14,.,.
CASSKPPRTGMNTEAFF,TGTGCCAGCAGCAAGCCCCCCCGGACAGGCATGAACACTGAAGCTTTCTTT,TRBV14,TRBJ1-1,17,few,TRBD1
CASSEDRWGTEAFF,TGTGCCAGCAGTGAAGACCGTTGGGGGACTGAAGCTTTCTTT,TRBV6-1,TRBJ1-1,14,few,.
CASSPDRRLKLFF,TGTGCCAGCAGTCCGGACCGTCGTCTGAAACTGTTTTTT,TRBV2,TRBJ1-4,13,.,.
CASSSLTEAFF,TGTGCCAGCAGCTCCTTAACTGAAGCTTTCTTT,TRBV7-9,TRBJ1-1,11,few,.
CASSLLQDNYGYTF,TGTGCCAGCAGCCTCCTACAGGATAACTATGGCTACACCTTC,TRBV5-4,TRBJ1-2,14,.,.
CASSQGDYGYTF,TGTGCCAGTAGTCAGGGGGACTATGGCTACACCTTC,TRBV19,TRBJ1-2,12,.,TRBD1
CASTLTLGGAYNEQFF,TGCGCCAGCACCCTAACCCTCGGGGGGGCATACAATGAGCAGTTCTTC,TRBV4-1,TRBJ2-1,16,.,TRBD2
CASSIGVNIQYF,TGTGCCAGTAGTATCGGGGTAAACATTCAGTACTTC,TRBV19,TRBJ2-4,12,.,.
CASSRQGLVETQYF,TGTGCCAGCAGCCGACAGGGACTAGTTGAGACCCAGTACTTC,TRBV7-2,TRBJ2-5,14,.,.
CASSLGGGNEKLFF,TGTGCCAGCAGCTTAGGCGGAGGGAACGAAAAACTGTTTTTT,TRBV7-2,TRBJ1-4,14,.,.
CASSESGQGQETQYF,TGTGCCAGCAGTGAATCGGGACAGGGCCAAGAGACCCAGTACTTC,TRBV25-1,TRBJ2-5,15,.,TRBD1
CASSLGTRDYEQYF,TGTGCCAGCAGCTTAGGGACCAGGGACTACGAGCAGTACTTC,TRBV7-9,TRBJ2-7,14,.,.
CASSFFWDREQYF,TGTGCCAGCAGCTTTTTTTGGGACAGAGAGCAGTACTTC,TRBV11-2,TRBJ2-7,13,.,TRBD1
CASSIRTVTEAFF,TGTGCCAGTAGTATCCGGACAGTCACTGAAGCTTTCTTT,TRBV19,TRBJ1-1,13,.,.
CASSYSVRNTGELFF,TGTGCCAGCAGTTACTCTGTCCGTAACACCGGGGAGCTGTTTTTT,TRBV6-6,TRBJ2-2,15,.,.
CASSNVGTEAFF,TGTGCCAGTAGTAATGTGGGGACGGAAGCTTTCTTT,TRBV19,TRBJ1-1,12,.,.
CASSLAGETQYF,TGCGCCAGCAGCTTGGCTGGGGAGACCCAGTACTTC,TRBV5-1,TRBJ2-5,12,.,.
CASSLRQGDSPLHF,TGTGCCAGCAGCCTCCGACAGGGAGATTCACCCCTCCACTTT,TRBV5-4,TRBJ1-6,14,.,TRBD1
CASTILMGSYEQYF,TGTGCCAGCACCATTCTTATGGGATCCTACGAGCAGTACTTC,TRBV7-2,TRBJ2-7,14,.,.
CASSQARTAYGYTF,TGTGCCAGCAGCCAAGCCCGGACGGCTTACGGCTACACCTTC,TRBV4-2,TRBJ1-2,14,.,.
CASSVAPGGDYGYTF,TGTGCCAGCAGCGTAGCCCCAGGGGGCGACTATGGCTACACCTTC,TRBV9,TRBJ1-2,15,.,TRBD1
CASSEWTGSNEQYF,TGTGCCAGCAGTGAATGGACAGGGTCAAACGAGCAGTACTTC,TRBV25-1,TRBJ2-7,14,.,TRBD1
CASSQEQFQPQHF,TGCGCCAGCAGCCAAGAACAGTTCCAGCCCCAGCATTTT,TRBV4-1,TRBJ1-5,13,.,.
CASSLTSDTQYF,TGTGCCAGCAGTCTTACCTCAGATACGCAGTATTTT,TRBV7-9,TRBJ2-3,12,.,.
CSVDRVGGAADTQYF,TGCAGCGTTGATCGTGTCGGGGGGGCCGCAGATACGCAGTATTTT,TRBV29-1,TRBJ2-3,15,.,TRBD2
CASSFFGRGRSYNEQFF,TGTGCCAGCAGCTTTTTCGGACGGGGCCGCTCCTACAATGAGCAGTTCTTC,TRBV7-2,TRBJ2-1,17,.,.
CASSIDFGEMNKLFF,TGTGCCAGTAGTATTGATTTCGGTGAAATGAATAAACTGTTTTTT,TRBV19,TRBJ1-4,15,.,.
CASNPGEGGYTF,TGCGCCAGCAATCCAGGGGAAGGGGGCTACACCTTC,TRBV5-1,TRBJ1-2,12,.,.
CASSSMAASTDTQYF,TGTGCCAGCAGTAGTATGGCGGCGAGCACAGATACGCAGTATTTT,TRBV2,TRBJ2-3,15,.,.
CASRILAGEDDTQYF,TGCGCCAGCCGGATTCTAGCGGGGGAAGATGATACGCAGTATTTT,TRBV5-1,TRBJ2-3,15,.,TRBD2
CASSLKKNGEKLFF,TGTGCCAGCAGCTTAAAAAAGAACGGTGAAAAACTGTTTTTT,TRBV7-9,TRBJ1-4,14,.,.
CASSDFVSNTEAFF,TGTGCCAGCTCCGACTTTGTCTCGAACACTGAAGCTTTCTTT,TRBV18,TRBJ1-1,14,.,.
CASTGTPRSNTEAFF,TGTGCCAGCACCGGGACACCGAGGTCGAACACTGAAGCTTTCTTT,TRBV6-1,TRBJ1-1,15,.,.
CASSLGLTGSDSNQPQHF,TGTGCCAGCAGCTTAGGGCTGACAGGATCCGATAGCAATCAGCCCCAGCATTTT,TRBV7-8,TRBJ1-5,18,.,.
CASSEEGYGYTF,TGTGCCAGCAGTGAAGAAGGGTATGGCTACACCTTC,TRBV6-1,TRBJ1-2,12,.,.
CASMGPNTGELFF,TGTGCCAGCATGGGCCCTAACACCGGGGAGCTGTTTTTT,TRBV6-1,TRBJ2-2,13,once,.
CASSNEDPRLEAFF,TGTGCCAGCAGTAACGAAGACCCCCGGCTCGAAGCTTTCTTT,TRBV6-5,TRBJ1-1,14,.,.
CASSLLDRGILAKNIQYF,TGTGCCAGCAGCTTATTGGACAGGGGTATCCTAGCCAAAAACATTCAGTACTTC,TRBV7-2,TRBJ2-4,18,.,TRBD1
CASSRTSGGPQSQFF,TGTGCCAGCAGCCGGACTAGCGGGGGTCCACAATCGCAGTTCTTC,TRBV2,TRBJ2-1,15,once,TRBD2
CASSPNKPGFSSPLHF,TGTGCCAGCTCACCAAATAAGCCCGGGTTTAGTTCACCCCTCCACTTT,TRBV18,TRBJ1-6,16,.,.